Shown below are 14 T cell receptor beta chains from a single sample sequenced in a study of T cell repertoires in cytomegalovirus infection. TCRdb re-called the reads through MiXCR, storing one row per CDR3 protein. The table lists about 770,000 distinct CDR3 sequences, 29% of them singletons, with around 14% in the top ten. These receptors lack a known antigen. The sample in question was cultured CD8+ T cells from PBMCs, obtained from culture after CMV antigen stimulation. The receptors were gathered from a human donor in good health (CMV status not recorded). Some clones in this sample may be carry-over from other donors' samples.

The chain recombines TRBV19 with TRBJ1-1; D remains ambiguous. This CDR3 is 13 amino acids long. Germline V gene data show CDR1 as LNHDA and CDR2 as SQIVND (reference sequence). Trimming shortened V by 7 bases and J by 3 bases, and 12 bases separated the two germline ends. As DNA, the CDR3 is TGTGCCAGTACTGAGGGAACCCACACTGAAGCTTTCTTT. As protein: CASTEGTHTEAFF.

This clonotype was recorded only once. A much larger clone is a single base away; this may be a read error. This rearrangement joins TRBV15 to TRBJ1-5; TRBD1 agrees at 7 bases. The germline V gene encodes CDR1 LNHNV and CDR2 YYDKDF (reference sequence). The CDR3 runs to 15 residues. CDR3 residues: CVTSRDLGRGQPQHF. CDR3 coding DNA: TGTGTCACCAGCAGAGATCTGGGCAGGGGGCAGCCCCAGCATTTT. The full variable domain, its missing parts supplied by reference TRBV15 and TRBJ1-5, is DAMVIQNPRYQVTQFGKPVTLSCSQTLNHNVMYWYQQKSSQAPKLLFHYYDKDFNNEADTPDNFQSRRPNTSFCFLDIRSPGLGDTAMYLCVTSRDLGRGQPQHFGDGTRLSIL.

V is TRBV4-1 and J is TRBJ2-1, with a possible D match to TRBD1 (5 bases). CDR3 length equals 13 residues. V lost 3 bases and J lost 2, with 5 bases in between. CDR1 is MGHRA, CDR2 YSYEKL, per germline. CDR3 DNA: TGCGCCAGCAGCCACAGGGCCTACAATGAGCAGTTCTTC. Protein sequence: CASSHRAYNEQFF.

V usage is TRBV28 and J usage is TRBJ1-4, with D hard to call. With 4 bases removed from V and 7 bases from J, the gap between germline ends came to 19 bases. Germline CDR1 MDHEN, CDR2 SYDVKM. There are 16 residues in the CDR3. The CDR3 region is CASSSPQSGPGEKLFF. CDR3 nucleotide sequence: TGTGCCAGCAGTTCCCCTCAGAGCGGGCCGGGTGAAAAACTGTTTTTT.

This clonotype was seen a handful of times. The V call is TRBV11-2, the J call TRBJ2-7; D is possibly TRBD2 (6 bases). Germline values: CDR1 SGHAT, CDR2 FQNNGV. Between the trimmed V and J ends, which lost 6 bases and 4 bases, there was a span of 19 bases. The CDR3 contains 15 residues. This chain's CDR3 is CASSRGLGGLYEQYV. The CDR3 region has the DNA TGTGCCAGCAGTCGGGGACTGGGGGGACTGTACGAGCAGTACGTC.

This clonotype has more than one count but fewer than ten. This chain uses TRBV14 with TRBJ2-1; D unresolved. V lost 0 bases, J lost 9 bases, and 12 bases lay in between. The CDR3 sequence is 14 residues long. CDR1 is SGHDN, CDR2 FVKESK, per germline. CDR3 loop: CASSQDRPTSEQFF. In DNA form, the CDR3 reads TGTGCCAGCAGCCAAGATAGACCTACAAGTGAGCAGTTCTTC.

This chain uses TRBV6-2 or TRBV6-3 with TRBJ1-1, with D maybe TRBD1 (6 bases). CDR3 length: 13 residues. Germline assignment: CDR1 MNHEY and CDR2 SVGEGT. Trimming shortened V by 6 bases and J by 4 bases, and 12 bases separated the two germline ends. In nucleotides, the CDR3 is TGTGCCAGCAGCCGGGGGCGAGCCACTGAAGCTTTCTTT. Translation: CASSRGRATEAFF.

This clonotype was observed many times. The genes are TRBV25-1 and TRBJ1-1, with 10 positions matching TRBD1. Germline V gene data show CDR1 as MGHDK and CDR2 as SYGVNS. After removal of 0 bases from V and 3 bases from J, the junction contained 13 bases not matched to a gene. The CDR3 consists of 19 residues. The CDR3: CASSEYFEGTGDLDTEAFF. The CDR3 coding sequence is TGTGCCAGCAGTGAATATTTCGAAGGGACAGGGGATTTGGACACTGAAGCTTTCTTT.

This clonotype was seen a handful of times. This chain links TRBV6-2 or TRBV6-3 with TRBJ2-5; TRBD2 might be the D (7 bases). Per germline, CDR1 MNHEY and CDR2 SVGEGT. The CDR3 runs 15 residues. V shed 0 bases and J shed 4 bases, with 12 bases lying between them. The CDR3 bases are TGTGCCAGCAGTTACTCCCCGCGGGGGCCAGAGACCCAGTACTTC. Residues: CASSYSPRGPETQYF.

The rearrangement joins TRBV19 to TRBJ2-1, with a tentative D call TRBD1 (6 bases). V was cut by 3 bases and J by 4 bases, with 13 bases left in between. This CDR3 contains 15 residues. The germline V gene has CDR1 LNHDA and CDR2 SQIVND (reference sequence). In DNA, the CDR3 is TGTGCCAGTAGTATCGGGACACAAACGTACAATGAGCAGTTCTTC. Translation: CASSIGTQTYNEQFF.

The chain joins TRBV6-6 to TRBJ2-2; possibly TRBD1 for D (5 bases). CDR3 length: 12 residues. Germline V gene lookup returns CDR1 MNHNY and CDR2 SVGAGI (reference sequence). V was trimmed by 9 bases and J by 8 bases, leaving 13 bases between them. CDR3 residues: CASQGARGELFF. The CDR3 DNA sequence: TGTGCCAGTCAGGGTGCTCGAGGGGAGCTGTTTTTT.

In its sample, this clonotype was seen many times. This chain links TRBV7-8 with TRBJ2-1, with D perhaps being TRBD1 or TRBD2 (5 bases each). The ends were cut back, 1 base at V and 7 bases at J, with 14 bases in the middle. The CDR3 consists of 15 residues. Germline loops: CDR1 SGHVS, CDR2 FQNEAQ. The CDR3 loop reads CASSLVAGTVNEQFF. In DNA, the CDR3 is TGTGCCAGCAGCTTAGTGGCAGGGACGGTAAATGAGCAGTTCTTC.

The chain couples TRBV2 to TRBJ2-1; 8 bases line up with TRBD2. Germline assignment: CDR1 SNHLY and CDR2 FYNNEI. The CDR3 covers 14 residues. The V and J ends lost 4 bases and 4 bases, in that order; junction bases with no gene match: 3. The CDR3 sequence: CASSGAGDYNEQFF. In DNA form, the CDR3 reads TGTGCCAGCAGTGGAGCGGGAGATTACAATGAGCAGTTCTTC. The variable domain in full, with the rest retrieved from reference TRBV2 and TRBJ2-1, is EPEVTQTPSHQVTQMGQEVILRCVPISNHLYFYWYRQILGQKVEFLVSFYNNEISEKSEIFDDQFSVERPDGSNFTLKIRSTKLEDSAMYFCASSGAGDYNEQFFGPGTRLTVL.

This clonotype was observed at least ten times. Here the CDR3 reads CASSPLGQGYEQYF. For the CDR3, the DNA is TGTGCCAGCAGCCCCCTTGGACAGGGGTACGAGCAGTACTTC. The V call is TRBV7-9, the J call TRBJ2-7; 9 bases match TRBD1. The CDR3 totals 14 residues. Germline-derived CDR1 and CDR2 are SEHNR and FQNEAQ (reference sequence). V trimming: 5 bases; J trimming: 4 bases; junction bases outside the gene matches: 6.